This TCR beta chain was recovered during a study of blood T cell repertoires in COVID-19 (TCRdb year 2020). About the investigation overall: Samples covering the acute and convalescent phases of COVID-19 were provided by collaborators in the United States, Italy and Spain. The prospective study material was composed of cDNA or gDNA derived from T cells, B-cell-depleted T cells, or PBMCs. Deeply sampled blood TCRbeta repertoires from subjects exposed to, actively infected with, or recovered from COVID-19 were included in the dataset. The repertoires were released in a freely available public database meant as a resource for research on the immune response to SARS-CoV-2. The samples were drawn from the first 160 participants of the ongoing ImmuneRACE study and from about 1,200 subjects provided by 6 global collaborators. Sample metadata almost always included a de-identified subject ID, COVID-19 status, age in years and sex. Where available, HLA class I and class II types were obtained from metadata supplied by the sample provider rather than from assay-based typing.

General conclusions and limits of the study: Clinical and demographic metadata were provided uncurated, with the amount varying by source and participant.

On this clone itself: What antigen it recognizes has not been identified. Base quality data are lacking; no much larger clone is found one base away.

The V end loses 4 bases and the J end loses 0 bases, and a stretch of 24 bases separates them. The germline V gene sets CDR1 to MGHRA and CDR2 to YSYEKL. The CDR3 spans 19 residues, from the cysteine through the phenylalanine. Only the CDR3 region is kept as DNA, spanning 57 bases read in frame from base 1. TCRbeta CDR3 regions were amplified from genomic DNA by means of the immunoSEQ Assay, a bias-controlled multiplex PCR. In the paper's pipeline: The number of nucleated cells in each sample was estimated by amplification of reference gene primers within the assay. To quantify the absolute abundance of each unique TCRbeta CDR3 rearrangement, sequence reads were collapsed and filtered. For each sample, productive Simpson clonality was calculated as the square root of Simpson's diversity index across productive rearrangements. TCRdb limited this immuneACCESS table to in-frame rearrangements with V and J called. A share of clones is missing; checked studies link under half to unresolved V genes, and the rest is unexplained. D and trimming come from the DNA, and the V and J calls and clone size come from that table. The sample table shows roughly 330,000 clones, and around nine tenths are seen once. The ten most abundant clones make up under 4.5% of the sample.

The collaborating institutions used their own protocols to collect whole blood in K2EDTA tubes. For TCRbeta analysis, collaborator samples were shipped as frozen whole blood, as isolated PBMCs, or as DNA extracted from either sample type. Recombination joined TRBV4-1 with TRBJ1-2; the D gene remains uncertain. The clonotype originates from a woman aged 45-65 years with active or convalescent COVID-19. The material sequenced was peripheral blood. The CDR3 reads as follows: CASSRQEEGTLRTNYGYTF. At the DNA level, the sequence is TGCGCCAGCAGCCGCCAGGAGGAGGGTACCCTAAGAACTAACTATGGCTACACCTTC.